The rows below give T cell receptor beta chains drawn from one sample of a study of cytomegalovirus exposure and HLA in healthy donors. TCRdb's copy holds only in-frame clones and misses some; the assay was immunoSEQ multiplex PCR. The table includes 110,000 or so clones, 70% to 80% detected once. Material: PBMCs. These receptors were taken from a woman aged 45-60 years in good health and CMV-seropositive. Each CDR3 is given with its conserved first and last residue. Fields, in order: J gene, V gene, D gene, clone size, CDR3 DNA, CDR3 protein. The D gene is left open where the match is weak. Only part of the rows carry a size: once, few, many, or a class if the clone is expanded.

TRBJ1-3,TRBV9,.,once,TGTGCCAGCAGCCCCAGACTCGGGACAAGTTCTCCTTCTGGAAACACCATATATTTT,CASSPRLGTSSPSGNTIYF
TRBJ2-2,TRBV13,TRBD2,.,TGTGCCAGCAGCGGTTTTGTGGCGGGGGTTATGAACACCGGGGAGCTGTTTTTT,CASSGFVAGVMNTGELFF
TRBJ2-3,TRBV4-3,TRBD2,.,TGCGCCAGCAGCCAAGATCCCGCTCGGGGGGCAGATACGCAGTATTTT,CASSQDPARGADTQYF
TRBJ2-6,TRBV9,.,.,TGTGCCAGCAGCGATACTGGGGCCAACGTCCTGACTTTC,CASSDTGANVLTF
TRBJ2-7,TRBV30,.,.,TGTGCCTGGAGTCTGGGCGGGATAGGCTACGAGCAGTACTTC,CAWSLGGIGYEQYF
TRBJ1-2,TRBV30,.,.,TGTGCCTGGAGTGTACCCGGCGGTGGCTACACCTTC,CAWSVPGGGYTF
TRBJ2-5,TRBV4-2,TRBD2,.,TGTGCCAGCAGCCAAGGGGGGGGGTCGGTTCAAGAGACCCAGTACTTC,CASSQGGGSVQETQYF
TRBJ1-2,TRBV28,.,.,TGTGCCACCAGGCGCTCCTATGGCTACACCTTC,CATRRSYGYTF
TRBJ2-5,TRBV20-1,.,once,TGCAGTGCGGGCTTGGAAGAGACCCAGTACTTC,CSAGLEETQYF
TRBJ2-7,TRBV7-2,TRBD2,.,TGTGCCAGCAGCACGGCTAGAGCCGCGGGGGGCGAGCAGTACTTC,CASSTARAAGGEQYF
TRBJ1-2,TRBV30,.,.,TGTGCCTGGAGTGCCCCGTTTCCAGGGAAGGGCTACACCTTC,CAWSAPFPGKGYTF
TRBJ2-3,TRBV19,TRBD2,.,TGTGCCAGTACTAGCTCGCGGGGGAGCACAGATACGCAGTATTTT,CASTSSRGSTDTQYF
TRBJ1-1,TRBV27,.,.,TGTGCCAGCAGATCTGACAGGCCCCCTGAAGCTTTCTTT,CASRSDRPPEAFF
TRBJ2-7,TRBV29-1,.,.,TGCAGCGTTGTTGTTGCAGGGTTTGGATCCTACGAGCAGTACTTC,CSVVVAGFGSYEQYF
TRBJ2-2,TRBV28,.,.,TGTGCCAGCAGTTTACGGGTGCGGACGAACACCGGGGAGCTGTTTTTT,CASSLRVRTNTGELFF
TRBJ1-4,TRBV19,TRBD1,.,TGTGCCAGTAGTGTTGACAGGGTGCGGACTAATGAAAAACTGTTTTTT,CASSVDRVRTNEKLFF
TRBJ2-5,TRBV29-1,.,.,TGCAGCGTGGAGGGGGCCCAAGAGACCCAGTACTTC,CSVEGAQETQYF
TRBJ2-2,TRBV30,.,once,TGTGCCTGGAGCGTAAATCAGGGTCTCAGTGTTTCCACCGGGGAGCTGTTTTTT,CAWSVNQGLSVSTGELFF
TRBJ2-2,TRBV5-1,.,.,TGCGCCAGCAGCTTTGGACAGTATGAGGCCGGGGAGCTGTTTTTT,CASSFGQYEAGELFF
TRBJ2-1,TRBV6-5,TRBD2,.,TGTGCCAGCAGTCCCACGCCCGGGGGGTTCATGGTCTTC,CASSPTPGGFMVF
TRBJ1-4,TRBV7-2,.,.,TGTGCCAGCAGCCTTATCAATGAAAAACTGTTTTTT,CASSLINEKLFF
TRBJ2-2,TRBV5-6,TRBD2,.,TGTGCCAGCAGCTCCGTCCTAGCGGGGGGTTCCGGGGAGCTGTTTTTT,CASSSVLAGGSGELFF
TRBJ1-4,TRBV27,.,few,TGTGCCAGCTCACGGGTGGAAAATGAAAAACTGTTTTTT,CASSRVENEKLFF
TRBJ2-3,TRBV30,TRBD1,.,TGTGCCTGGAGTCAACAGGGGGTCGGCACAGATACGCAGTATTTT,CAWSQQGVGTDTQYF
TRBJ1-1,TRBV7-2,.,once,TGTGCCAGCAGCCTCTCAGGTGTCACTGAAGCTTTCTTT,CASSLSGVTEAFF
TRBJ2-1,TRBV5-4,.,once,TGTGCCAGCAGCGAGACAGGTTACAATGAGCAGTTCTTC,CASSETGYNEQFF
TRBJ1-1,TRBV19,TRBD1,few,TGTGCCAGCCATCTCCCCGGGACAGGGGGCGCGGGCACTGAAGCTTTCTTT,CASHLPGTGGAGTEAFF
TRBJ1-1,TRBV27,TRBD1,.,TGTGCCAGCAGTCGACAGGGGTTGGTGGCTTTCTTT,CASSRQGLVAFF
TRBJ2-7,TRBV4-1,TRBD2,.,TGCGCCAGCAGCCAAGGGATAGCGGGAGCCTACGAGCAGTACTTC,CASSQGIAGAYEQYF
TRBJ1-1,TRBV27,TRBD1,.,TGTGCCAGCAGTGGGAGGACAGGGGTTATGAACACTGAAGCTTTCTTT,CASSGRTGVMNTEAFF
TRBJ2-7,TRBV10-2,.,medium-sized,TGCGCCAGCAGTGAGCCTACCGGGGGTACGCGGGGTCACGAGCAGTACTTC,CASSEPTGGTRGHEQYF
TRBJ1-5,TRBV6-1,.,.,TGTGCCAGCAGTGAGCCGCGGGGGCGGGATAGCAATCAGCCCCAGCATTTT,CASSEPRGRDSNQPQHF
TRBJ1-4,TRBV18,.,.,TGTGCCAGCTCACCTTCGACAGGAGCGCTACGGAATGAAAAACTGTTTTTT,CASSPSTGALRNEKLFF
TRBJ2-3,TRBV12-5,.,.,TGTGCTAGTGGTAACGCGGTATTTGTGACAGATACGCAGTATTTT,CASGNAVFVTDTQYF
TRBJ1-1,TRBV7-8,TRBD1,.,TGTGCCAGCAGCGTAACAGGGGGAAACACTGAAGCTTTCTTT,CASSVTGGNTEAFF
TRBJ2-7,TRBV19,TRBD1,.,TGTGCCAGTAGTATAGTGGGACAGGGGGCTTTCGAGCAGTACTTC,CASSIVGQGAFEQYF
TRBJ2-3,TRBV18,TRBD1,.,TGTGCCAGCTCACCTCTCGGGACAGGGCTTAGAGATACGCAGTATTTT,CASSPLGTGLRDTQYF
TRBJ2-7,TRBV7-2,TRBD1,.,TGTGCCAGCAGCTGGACCCGGACAGGGGCCGCCTACGAGCAGTACTTC,CASSWTRTGAAYEQYF
TRBJ1-4,TRBV6-1,TRBD1,.,TGTGCCAGCAGGCCCGACAGGGGTAATGAAAAACTGTTTTTT,CASRPDRGNEKLFF
TRBJ1-1,TRBV7-9,.,few,TGTGCCAGCAGCTCTATCCCGAACACTGAAGCTTTCTTT,CASSSIPNTEAFF
TRBJ1-2,TRBV14,.,.,TGTGCCAGCAGCCATGTGGACAGCTATGGCTACACCTTC,CASSHVDSYGYTF
TRBJ1-1,TRBV19,TRBD1,few,TGTGCCAGTAGTCCCCCCGGGACAGGGAGACTCTGGAACACTGAAGCTTTCTTT,CASSPPGTGRLWNTEAFF